This TCR beta chain is drawn from a study of shared clonotypes between healthy human individuals. As for the study in general: The composition of the donors was a couple of women and three men aged 18 to 49.

Clones were sequenced by immunoSEQ multiplex PCR, and TCRdb holds only the in-frame ones, with some missing. The table lists about 490,000 clones, about 72% of them singletons. Germline V gene sequence: CDR1 SGHRS, CDR2 YFSETQ. V lost 4 bases to trimming and J lost 6 bases, with 15 bases between them. The CDR3 covers 14 residues. This TCR came from a woman aged 40 to 50 in good health. Some clones in this sample may be carry-over from other donors' samples. The source material was PBMCs. This sequence joins TRBV5-1 and TRBJ2-3; tentatively, D is TRBD2 (6 bases). Written as DNA, the CDR3 is TGCGCCAGCAGCGCTACCGGGACTGGCGATACGCAGTATTTT. Its protein product is CASSATGTGDTQYF.